Sequencing of this T cell receptor beta chain was carried out in a study of T cell responses to AZD1222 COVID-19 vaccine. Findings and limits, study-wide: Donors in the cohort were predominantly white British and more often female, and clonal diversity was possibly underestimated.

About this clone itself: Its cognate antigen is unknown.

From germline, CDR1 is SNHLY and CDR2 FYNNEI. With 6 bases clipped from V and 7 bases from J, the junction kept 14 bases outside the gene matches. The CDR3 spans 16 residues. Both about-4-week and about-12-week second-dose recipients were combined. The assay was immunoSEQ multiplex PCR, and TCRdb's table has in-frame clones only and misses some. The sample carries 150,000 or so clones, just over 90% recorded once. The sequence was obtained from an adult who received the AZD1222 COVID-19 vaccine. V usage is TRBV2 and J usage is TRBJ1-4; the match to TRBD1 covers 7 bases. The specimen was peripheral blood, collected 28 days after the second AZD1222 dose. CDR3 region: CASRDRTGTVLEKLFF. Written as DNA, the CDR3 is TGTGCCAGCAGGGATCGCACCGGGACAGTCCTTGAAAAACTGTTTTTT.